The source of this T cell receptor beta chain is a study of regulatory T cells in long-lasting Graves disease. In its sample, this clonotype was seen many times. In building TCR beta libraries, iRepertoire HTBI primers were used together with Arm-PCR of CDR3 regions. TCRdb re-called the multiplex PCR reads through MiXCR, storing one row per CDR3 protein. The data contain about 200,000 distinct CDR3 sequences, roughly 19% of them singletons. Noted time point: newly diagnosed GD, antithyroid drugs for less than 3 months. PBMC RNA served as the TCR library source. CDR1 MDHEN and CDR2 SYDVKM come from the germline V gene. The ends were cut back, 7 bases at V and 3 bases at J, with 15 bases in the middle. The CDR3 totals 15 residues. These data also formed part of another study, on T cells in Graves' hyperthyroidism and ophthalmopathy. That paper states: Blood also carried most thyroid clonotypes expanded above 0.001.

The receptor was derived from a woman aged 25 to 45 with Graves disease. This sequence joins TRBV28 and TRBJ1-4; the D is unclear. Sample: peripheral blood mononuclear cells (PBMCs), taken at new diagnosis, from a patient treated with antithyroid drugs. In DNA form, the CDR3 reads TGTGCCAGCACCTCTTCCTTCGCGGCTAATGAAAAACTGTTTTTT. Amino acid sequence: CASTSSFAANEKLFF.